The present T cell receptor (beta chain) was sequenced within a study of cytomegalovirus exposure and HLA in healthy donors. Overall study results and limits: Later on, a genetic analysis was performed. It linked a missense variant in DCLRE1C with V- and J-gene trimming of TCR beta.

The PCR made use of 60 Vbeta and 13 Jbeta primers. Only in-frame clones appear in the TCRdb table, and some are missing; sequencing was by immunoSEQ multiplex PCR. This sample's table reports 35,000 to 50,000 clones. As regards this clone: Its specificity is not known.

The sample was PBMCs. This receptor was identified in a male donor in good health and CMV-seronegative.

This CDR3 is CASRPRESSSYEQYF. CDR3 sequence (DNA): TGCGCCAGCCGTCCCCGGGAGAGTTCATCTTACGAGCAGTACTTC. The chain joins TRBV4-1 to TRBJ2-5; maybe TRBD2 (6 bases). The J call could be wrong; TRBJ2-7 is a better fit for the DNA end. The length of the CDR3 is 15 residues. CDR1 MGHRA and CDR2 YSYEKL come from the germline V gene.